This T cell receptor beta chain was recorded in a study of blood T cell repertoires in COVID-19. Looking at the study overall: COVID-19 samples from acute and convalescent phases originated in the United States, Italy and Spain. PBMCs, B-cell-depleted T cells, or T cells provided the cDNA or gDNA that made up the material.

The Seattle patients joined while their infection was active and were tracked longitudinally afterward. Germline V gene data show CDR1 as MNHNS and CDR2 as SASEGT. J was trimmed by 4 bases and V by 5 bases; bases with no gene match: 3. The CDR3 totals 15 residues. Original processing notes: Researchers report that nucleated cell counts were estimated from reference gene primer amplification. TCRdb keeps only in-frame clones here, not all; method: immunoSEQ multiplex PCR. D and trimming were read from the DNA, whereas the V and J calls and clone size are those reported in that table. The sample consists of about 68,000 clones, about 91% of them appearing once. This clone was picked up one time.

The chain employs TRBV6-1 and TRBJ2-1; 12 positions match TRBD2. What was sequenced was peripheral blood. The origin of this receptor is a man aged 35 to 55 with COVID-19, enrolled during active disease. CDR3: CASSPSGGVYNEQFF. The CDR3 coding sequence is TGTGCCAGCAGTCCTAGCGGGGGGGTATACAATGAGCAGTTCTTC.